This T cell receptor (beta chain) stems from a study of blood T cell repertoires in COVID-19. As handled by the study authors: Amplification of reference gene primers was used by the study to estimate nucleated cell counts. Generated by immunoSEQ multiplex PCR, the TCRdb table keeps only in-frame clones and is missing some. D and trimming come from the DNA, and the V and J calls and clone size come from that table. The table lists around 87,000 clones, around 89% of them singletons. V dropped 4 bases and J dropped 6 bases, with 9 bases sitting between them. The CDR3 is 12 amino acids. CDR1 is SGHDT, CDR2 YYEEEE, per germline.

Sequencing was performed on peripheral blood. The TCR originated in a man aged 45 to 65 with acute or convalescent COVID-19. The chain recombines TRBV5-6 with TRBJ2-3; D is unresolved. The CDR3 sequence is CASSRAADTQYF. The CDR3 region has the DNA TGTGCCAGCAGCCGAGCCGCGGATACGCAGTATTTT.